Included here is one TCR beta chain sequence, with context. Its antigen remains unidentified. Measured with immunoSEQ multiplex PCR; TCRdb has only the in-frame clones, and not every one. The sample includes fewer than 85,000 clones, just over 85% of them seen just once. This CDR3 region has 15 residues. The V end was cut by 2 bases, the J end by 0 bases, with 8 bases between. Per the germline V gene, CDR1 is SGHTA and CDR2 is FQGNSA. The data were obtained in a study of OX40 agonist ivuxolimab in advanced cancers. Study-wide context: Melanoma, hepatocellular carcinoma, head and neck or renal cell cancer occurred in dose-escalation patients. Subjects had a mean age of around 60 years, with a range of 23 to 79; 82.7% were male. Enrollees could have had prior anti-PD-1, anti-PD-L1 or anti-CTLA-4 therapy, which under 50% had received.

Study-level points and caveats: On average, a greater number of expanded clones characterised CD8+ T cells relative to CD4+.

The source is an adult with an advanced solid tumor such as melanoma, head and neck, liver or kidney cancer. This specimen consisted of CD4+ or CD8+ T cells sorted from blood, obtained in a trial of the OX40 agonist ivuxolimab. The chain joins TRBV7-2 to TRBJ1-5; D is undetermined. This CDR3 is CASSLFGNSNQPQHF. In DNA, the CDR3 is TGTGCCAGCAGCTTATTCGGGAATAGCAATCAGCCCCAGCATTTT.